Listed here is a single TCR beta chain. This clonotype was counted at least ten times. There is no known antigen for this receptor. Base qualities are not at hand, and no much larger clone is one base apart. Libraries were constructed by PCR. The sample was run on an Illumina HiSeq 2500. To normalize quantification of the TCRbeta repertoire, the TCR libraries were built with molecular barcoding that relied on unique molecular identifiers. TCRdb handled the public reads itself, with Q25 trimming in fastp and clone calling in MiXCR, and kept productive beta chains. Every CDR3 protein is listed once, alongside the most common genes and DNA of its rows. This sample is represented by roughly 76,000 distinct CDR3 sequences; approximately 10% of them were singletons. The ten largest clones add up to roughly 13% of the sample. In light of the paper, this sample's treatment or condition label describes: allogeneic hematopoietic cell transplantation with graft depleted of TCRalphabeta T cells and CD19 B cells. The transplant recipients were children given TCRalphabeta/CD19-depleted allogeneic hematopoietic cell grafts.

This entry belongs to a study of T-cell reconstitution after alpha-beta-depleted transplantation in children (dated by TCRdb to 2016 to 2018). Some background on the complete study: T-cell immune reconstitution after TCRalphabeta/CD19-depleted allogeneic hematopoietic cell transplantation in children was quantitatively tracked in the study by means of TCR repertoire profiling. What the research found in general, with its limitations: Over the following months the frequencies of hyperexpanded clones went down, and after one year T-cell counts and TCRbeta diversity were mostly credited to newly produced T cells. The high TCRbeta diversity at day 60 in some patients was ascribed to recipient T cells and intrathymic progenitors that had survived conditioning. About two months after transplant, the apparently early recovery of alphabetaT-cell counts reportedly depended on just several hundred clones that had expanded rapidly and came from non-depleted graft cells.

Measured from the cysteine to the phenylalanine, the CDR3 is 15 residues long. CDR3 DNA only is kept here, 45 bases in frame from base 1. Sequences MNHEY (CDR1) and SVGEGT (CDR2) are obtained from the germline V gene. V is clipped by 0 bases and J by 6 bases, and the sequence between their germline boundaries is 14 bases long. The sequence was obtained from a boy aged 5-17 years with acute myeloid leukemia, due to receive a stem cell transplant. The sample in question was PBMCs, obtained before TCRalphabeta/CD19-depleted stem cell transplant. The V gene is TRBV6-2 or TRBV6-3 and the J gene is TRBJ1-1; TRBD1 is a weak D gene call, 5 bases matching. The CDR3 protein: CASSYSIQGSSEAFF. The sequenced DNA: TGTGCCAGCAGTTACTCGATTCAGGGTTCGTCTGAAGCTTTCTTT.